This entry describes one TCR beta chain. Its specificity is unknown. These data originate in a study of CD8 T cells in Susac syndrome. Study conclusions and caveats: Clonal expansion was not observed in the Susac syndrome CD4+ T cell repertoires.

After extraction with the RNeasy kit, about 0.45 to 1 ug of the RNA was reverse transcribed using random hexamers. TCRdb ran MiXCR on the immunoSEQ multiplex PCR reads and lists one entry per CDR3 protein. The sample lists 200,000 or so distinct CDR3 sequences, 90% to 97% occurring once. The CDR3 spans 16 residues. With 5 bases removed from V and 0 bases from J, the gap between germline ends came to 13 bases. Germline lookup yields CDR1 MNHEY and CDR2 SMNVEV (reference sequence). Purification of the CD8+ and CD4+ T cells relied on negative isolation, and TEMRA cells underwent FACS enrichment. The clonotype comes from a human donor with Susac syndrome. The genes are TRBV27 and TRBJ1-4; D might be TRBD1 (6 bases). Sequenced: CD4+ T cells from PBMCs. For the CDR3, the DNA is TGTGCCAGCAGTGTACAGGGAACAACAACTAATGAAAAACTGTTTTTT. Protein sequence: CASSVQGTTTNEKLFF.